This T cell receptor beta chain was sequenced for a study of shared T cell receptors in the human thymus. Measured with immunoSEQ multiplex PCR; TCRdb has only the in-frame clones, and not every one. Counted here are 550,000 to 800,000 clones, roughly 85% occurring once; the ten biggest clones make up approximately 0.01%. V lost 6 bases, J lost 3 bases, and 4 bases stayed unmatched. The CDR3 is 14 amino acids. Germline V gives CDR1 MNHNY, CDR2 SVGAGI (reference sequence). These data were also filed under a second study, of human thymus T cells. That source notes: Samples came from healthy Finnish infants during open corrective cardiac surgery. Across thymic and blood repertoires, the usage of V and J genes appeared to be biased. Thymic repertoires overlap heavily among unrelated individuals, related research has reported.

This chain links TRBV6-6 with TRBJ2-7; 11 nucleotides agree with TRBD1. The sequenced sample was thymocytes. The TCR was taken from a girl under three years old with a congenital heart defect. The CDR3 spells CASRPGQGDYEQYF. The CDR3 nucleotides read TGTGCCAGCAGGCCGGGACAGGGGGACTACGAGCAGTACTTC.